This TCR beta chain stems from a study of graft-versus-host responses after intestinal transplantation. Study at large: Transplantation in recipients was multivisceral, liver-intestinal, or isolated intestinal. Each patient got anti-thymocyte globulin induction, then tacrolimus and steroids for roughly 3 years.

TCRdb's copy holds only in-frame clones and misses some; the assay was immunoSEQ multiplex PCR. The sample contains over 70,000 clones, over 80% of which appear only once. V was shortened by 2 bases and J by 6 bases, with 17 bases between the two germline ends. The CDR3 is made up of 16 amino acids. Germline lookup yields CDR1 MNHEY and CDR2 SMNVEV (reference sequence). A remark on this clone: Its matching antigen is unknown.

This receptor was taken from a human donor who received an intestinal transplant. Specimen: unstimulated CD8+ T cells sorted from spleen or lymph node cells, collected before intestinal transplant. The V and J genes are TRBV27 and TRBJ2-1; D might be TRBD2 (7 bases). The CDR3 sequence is CASSLDGGGQINEQFF. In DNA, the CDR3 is TGTGCCAGCAGTTTAGATGGGGGGGGGCAGATCAATGAGCAGTTCTTC.